This T cell receptor beta chain was documented in a study of blood T cells in healthy people across ages. Healthy individuals of Caucasian origin from Russia, aged about 6 to 95, served as donors. Peripheral blood samples of roughly 9.9 milliliters were drawn from each donor. With a J-beta primer mix and a sample-barcoded 5' primer, a second PCR ran about 7 to 12 cycles. Every single cDNA molecule received a tag from a template-switch adaptor with 12 random nucleotides. Each CDR3 protein is one row after TCRdb ran MiXCR on the 5' RACE reads. The data contain over 1,500,000 distinct CDR3 sequences, 35% to 50% of them singletons. The V gene's germline CDR1 is LNHDA and CDR2 SQIVND (reference sequence). The CDR3 extends over 14 amino acids.

V gene TRBV19 combines with J gene TRBJ2-4; 9 positions match TRBD2. The better agreement between TRBJ2-7 and the DNA end casts doubt on the J call. The TCR was taken from a human donor in good health. The sequenced sample consisted of blood. CDR3 region: CASREKRGAYEQYF. DNA for the CDR3: TGTGCCAGTAGGGAAAAGCGGGGGGCCTACGAGCAGTACTTC.